Listed here are 16 T cell receptor beta chains from one sample, sequenced in a study of OX40 agonist ivuxolimab in advanced cancers. This table comes from immunoSEQ multiplex PCR, and its TCRdb copy is limited to in-frame clones, with some not included. This table has 64,000 or so clones, roughly four fifths appearing once. Source: CD4+ or CD8+ T cells sorted from blood, taken in a trial of the OX40 agonist ivuxolimab. Receptors originate from an adult with an advanced solid tumor such as melanoma, head and neck, liver or kidney cancer.

A few counts support this clone. This sequence joins TRBV2 and TRBJ2-7; D gene unclear. The CDR3 spans 10 residues. V lost 4 bases, J lost 6 bases, and 4 bases lay in between. Germline lookup yields CDR1 SNHLY and CDR2 FYNNEI. As DNA, the CDR3 is TGTGCCAGCAGTGTCGTCGAGCAGTACTTC. This gives the protein CASSVVEQYF.

The chain is built from TRBV19 and TRBJ2-3, with 8 bases lining up with TRBD2. Trimming at V came to 6 bases and at J to 5 bases, leaving 7 bases not matched to a gene. The CDR3 runs 14 residues. Looked up from germline, CDR1 is LNHDA and CDR2 is SQIVND (reference sequence). This chain's CDR3 is CASRLRGGLDTQYF. The DNA of the CDR3 is TGTGCCAGTAGGTTACGGGGGGGCTTAGATACGCAGTATTTT.

The genes are TRBV12-5 and TRBJ2-2; the D is unclear. The CDR3 sequence is 14 residues long. CDR1 and CDR2 from the germline V gene are LGHNT and FRNRAP. V lost 3 bases, J lost 5 bases, and 10 bases lay in between. This CDR3 reads CASGLGQKTGELFF. The CDR3, as DNA: TGTGCTAGTGGTTTAGGGCAGAAGACCGGGGAGCTGTTTTTT.

CDR3 sequence reads: CASSPGTNTEAFF. CDR3 bases: TGTGCCAGCAGCCCTGGGACGAACACTGAAGCTTTCTTT. V gene TRBV7-7 combines with J gene TRBJ1-1; possible D gene TRBD1, 5 bases. This CDR3 has 13 residues. CDR1 is SSHAT, CDR2 FNYEAQ, per germline (reference sequence). Between the trimmed V and J ends, which lost 5 bases and 1 base, there was a span of 8 bases.

The chain links TRBV18 to TRBJ2-3, with D perhaps being TRBD1 or TRBD2 (5 bases each). Germline CDR1 KGHSH, CDR2 LQKENI. The CDR3 has 12 residues. V was cut by 5 bases and J by 5 bases, with 8 bases left in between. The CDR3 loop reads CASSTGGDTQYF. Here the CDR3 DNA reads TGTGCCAGCTCAACAGGAGGAGATACGCAGTATTTT.

The chain has TRBV10-3 and TRBJ2-1; D gene uncertain. CDR3 length equals 13 residues. The V and J ends lost 6 bases and 5 bases respectively, with 11 bases between them. Germline V gene sequence: CDR1 ENHRY, CDR2 SYGVKD. The CDR3 loop is CAIRAGLNNEQFF. The DNA of the CDR3 is TGTGCCATCAGGGCCGGGCTGAACAATGAGCAGTTCTTC.

The chain couples TRBV6-6 to TRBJ2-3; D is uncertain. The length of the CDR3 is 10 residues. CDR1 is MNHNY and CDR2 is SVGAGI in the germline V gene (reference sequence). The V gene lost 6 bases and the J gene lost 8 bases, with 6 bases spanning the gap. The CDR3 loop reads CASRKVTQYF. The CDR3 DNA is TGTGCCAGCAGAAAAGTTACGCAGTATTTT.

A single count supports this clone. This chain connects TRBV5-1 to TRBJ2-3; TRBD2 aligns across 9 bases. V trimming: 1 base; J trimming: 4 bases; junction bases outside the gene matches: 7. CDR1 is SGHRS and CDR2 is YFSETQ in the germline V gene. The CDR3 is made up of 16 amino acids. CDR3 sequence: CASSLMVAGDADTQYF. CDR3 in DNA: TGCGCCAGCAGCTTGATGGTAGCGGGAGACGCAGATACGCAGTATTTT.

The table lists this clone with a few counts. The chain recombines TRBV28 with TRBJ1-1; TRBD1 is a possible D gene (6 bases). From germline, CDR1 is MDHEN and CDR2 SYDVKM. The V and J ends lost 3 bases and 8 bases respectively, with 10 bases between them. The CDR3 has 12 amino acids. The CDR3 reads CASSLLDREAFF. The CDR3 DNA follows: TGTGCCAGCAGTTTGTTAGACAGGGAAGCTTTCTTT.

The chain has TRBV19 and TRBJ2-3, with D perhaps matching TRBD1 (6 bases). The germline V gene encodes CDR1 LNHDA and CDR2 SQIVND (reference sequence). The CDR3 runs to 15 residues. V was cut by 1 base and J by 0 bases, with 8 bases left in between. The CDR3 nucleotides read TGTGCCAGTAGTATAGCCAGGGGAAGCACAGATACGCAGTATTTT. This encodes CASSIARGSTDTQYF.

This chain links TRBV19 with TRBJ2-7; TRBD2 agrees at 7 bases. The CDR3 consists of 12 residues. Germline lookup yields CDR1 LNHDA and CDR2 SQIVND (reference sequence). V was clipped by 1 base and J by 13 bases; unmatched bases: 7. CDR3 amino acids: CASSIGSGTTYF. Here the CDR3 DNA reads TGTGCCAGTAGTATAGGGTCAGGGACTACTTACTTC.

The gene calls are TRBV5-4 and TRBJ1-2; 10 bases fit TRBD1. With 5 bases clipped from V and 5 bases from J, the junction kept 0 bases outside the gene matches. Germline V gives CDR1 SGHNT, CDR2 YYREEE (reference sequence). The CDR3 loop spans 12 amino acids. CDR3 coding DNA: TGTGCCAGCAGGGGACAGGGGTATGGCTACACCTTC. It yields the protein CASRGQGYGYTF.

The chain is built from TRBV15 and TRBJ1-4; D gene uncertain. Trimming shortened V by 0 bases and J by 10 bases, and 6 bases separated the two germline ends. This CDR3 is 12 amino acids long. From germline, CDR1 is LNHNV and CDR2 YYDKDF (reference sequence). CDR3 in amino acids: CATSREVGKLFF. In DNA, the CDR3 is TGTGCCACCAGCAGAGAAGTCGGAAAACTGTTTTTT. Together with reference TRBV15 and TRBJ1-4, the CDR3 gives the full variable domain: DAMVIQNPRYQVTQFGKPVTLSCSQTLNHNVMYWYQQKSSQAPKLLFHYYDKDFNNEADTPDNFQSRRPNTSFCFLDIRSPGLGDTAMYLCATSREVGKLFFGSGTQLSVL.

The chain is built from TRBV29-1 and TRBJ1-2; D uncertain. CDR1 SQVTM and CDR2 ANQGSEA come from the germline V gene. Trimming took off 4 bases at V and 8 bases at J, with 11 bases between the two ends. The CDR3 totals 11 residues. Here the CDR3 reads CSVGVGFGYTF. The CDR3 nucleotides are TGCAGCGTTGGGGTGGGTTTCGGCTACACCTTC.

J is TRBJ2-7 and V is TRBV19; a weak D match, TRBD1 (5 bases). The length of the CDR3 is 14 residues. The germline V and J ends were trimmed by 5 bases and 1 base, with 12 bases remaining between them. The germline V gene encodes CDR1 LNHDA and CDR2 SQIVND (reference sequence). CDR3 sequence: CASSVQAPSYEQYF. CDR3 bases: TGTGCCAGTAGTGTACAGGCACCTTCCTACGAGCAGTACTTC.

The V and J genes are TRBV9 and TRBJ1-1; possibly TRBD1 for D (5 bases). Trimming pared 0 bases from V and 4 bases from J, leaving 13 bases between. CDR3 size: 15 residues. Germline V gene sequence: CDR1 SGDLS, CDR2 YYNGEE. Written as DNA, the CDR3 is TGTGCCAGCAGCGTAGACCCGGGGAGGGGCACTGAAGCTTTCTTT. It encodes CASSVDPGRGTEAFF.